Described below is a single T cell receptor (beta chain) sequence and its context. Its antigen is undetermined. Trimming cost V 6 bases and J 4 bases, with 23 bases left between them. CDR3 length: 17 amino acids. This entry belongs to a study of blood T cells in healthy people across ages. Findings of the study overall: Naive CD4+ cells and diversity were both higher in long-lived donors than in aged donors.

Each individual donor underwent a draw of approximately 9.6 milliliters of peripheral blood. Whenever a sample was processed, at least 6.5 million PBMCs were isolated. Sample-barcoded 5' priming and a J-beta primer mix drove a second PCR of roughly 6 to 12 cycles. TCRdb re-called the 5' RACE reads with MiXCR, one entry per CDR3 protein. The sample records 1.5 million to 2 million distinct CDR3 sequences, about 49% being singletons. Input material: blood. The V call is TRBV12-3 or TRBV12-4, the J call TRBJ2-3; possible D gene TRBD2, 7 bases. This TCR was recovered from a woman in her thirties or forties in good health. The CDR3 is CASSLQLGGGLADTQYF. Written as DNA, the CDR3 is TGTGCCAGCAGCCTCCAGCTGGGGGGGGGCCTGGCAGATACGCAGTATTTT.